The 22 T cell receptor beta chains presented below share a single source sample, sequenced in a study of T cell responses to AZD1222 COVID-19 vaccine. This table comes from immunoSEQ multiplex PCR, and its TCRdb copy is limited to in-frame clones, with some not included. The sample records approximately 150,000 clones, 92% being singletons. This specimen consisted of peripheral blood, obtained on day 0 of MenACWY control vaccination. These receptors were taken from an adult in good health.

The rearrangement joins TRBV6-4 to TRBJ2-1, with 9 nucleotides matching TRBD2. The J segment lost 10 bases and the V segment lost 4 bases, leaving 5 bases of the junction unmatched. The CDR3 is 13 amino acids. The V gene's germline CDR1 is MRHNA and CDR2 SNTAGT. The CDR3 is CASSVGLAREQFF. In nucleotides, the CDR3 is TGTGCCAGCAGTGTCGGACTAGCGCGGGAGCAGTTCTTC.

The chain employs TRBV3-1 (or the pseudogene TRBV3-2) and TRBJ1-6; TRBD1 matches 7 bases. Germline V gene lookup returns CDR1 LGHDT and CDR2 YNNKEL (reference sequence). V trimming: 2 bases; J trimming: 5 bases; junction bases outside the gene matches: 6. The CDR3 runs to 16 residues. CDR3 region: CASSQFRDRHNSPLHF. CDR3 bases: TGTGCCAGCAGCCAATTCCGGGACAGACATAATTCACCCCTCCACTTT.

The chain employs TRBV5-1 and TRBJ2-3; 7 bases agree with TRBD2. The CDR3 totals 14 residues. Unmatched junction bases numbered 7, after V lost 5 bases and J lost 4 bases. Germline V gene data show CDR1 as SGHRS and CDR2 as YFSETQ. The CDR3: CASRDPGGADTQYF. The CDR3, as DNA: TGCGCCAGCAGGGATCCGGGGGGAGCAGATACGCAGTATTTT.

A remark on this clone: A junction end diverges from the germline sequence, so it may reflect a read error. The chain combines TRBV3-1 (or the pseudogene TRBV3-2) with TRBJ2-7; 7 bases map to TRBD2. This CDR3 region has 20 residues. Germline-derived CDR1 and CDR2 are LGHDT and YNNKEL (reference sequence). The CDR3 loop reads CATSQDFGIWGGENPYEQYF. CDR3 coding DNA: TGTGCCACCAGCCAAGATTTTGGGATTTGGGGGGGGGAGAATCCCTACGAGCAGTACTTC.

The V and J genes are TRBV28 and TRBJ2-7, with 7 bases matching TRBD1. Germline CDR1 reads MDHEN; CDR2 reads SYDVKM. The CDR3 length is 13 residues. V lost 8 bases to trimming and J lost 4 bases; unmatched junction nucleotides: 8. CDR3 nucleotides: TGTGCCAGCGAAGACAGGGTGTTATACGAGCAGTACTTC. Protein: CASEDRVLYEQYF.

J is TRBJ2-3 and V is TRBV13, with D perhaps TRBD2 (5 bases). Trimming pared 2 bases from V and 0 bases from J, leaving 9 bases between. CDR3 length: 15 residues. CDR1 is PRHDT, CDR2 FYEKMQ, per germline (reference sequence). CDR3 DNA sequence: TGTGCCAGCAGCTTAAACAGCGGAAGCACAGATACGCAGTATTTT. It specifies CASSLNSGSTDTQYF.

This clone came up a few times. The CDR3 DNA reads as TGTGCCAGCAGTGACTCGACAGGGGGGTACAATGAGCAGTTCTTC. Translating gives CASSDSTGGYNEQFF. V is TRBV6-4 and J is TRBJ2-1, with 9 bases fitting TRBD1. The CDR3 consists of 15 residues. Germline values: CDR1 MRHNA, CDR2 SNTAGT. V gave up 0 bases and J gave up 4 bases; unmatched junction bases: 1.

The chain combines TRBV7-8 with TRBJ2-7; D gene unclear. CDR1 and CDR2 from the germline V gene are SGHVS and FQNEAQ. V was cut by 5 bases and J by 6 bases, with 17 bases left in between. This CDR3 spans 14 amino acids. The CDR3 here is CASSPPGSKFEQYF. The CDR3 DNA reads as TGTGCCAGCAGCCCTCCTGGGTCTAAATTCGAGCAGTACTTC.

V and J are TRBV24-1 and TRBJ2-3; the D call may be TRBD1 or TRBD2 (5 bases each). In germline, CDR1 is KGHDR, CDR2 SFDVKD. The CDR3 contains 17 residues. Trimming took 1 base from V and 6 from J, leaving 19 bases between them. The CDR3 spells CATSDLGMGPSGDTQYF. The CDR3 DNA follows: TGTGCCACCAGTGATTTAGGGATGGGGCCCTCGGGGGATACGCAGTATTTT.

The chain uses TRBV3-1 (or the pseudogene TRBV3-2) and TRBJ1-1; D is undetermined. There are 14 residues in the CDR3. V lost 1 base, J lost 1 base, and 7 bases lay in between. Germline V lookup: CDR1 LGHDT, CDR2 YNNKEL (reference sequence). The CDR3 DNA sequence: TGTGCCAGCAGCCAAGTGTGGCCGAACACTGAAGCTTTCTTT. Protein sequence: CASSQVWPNTEAFF.

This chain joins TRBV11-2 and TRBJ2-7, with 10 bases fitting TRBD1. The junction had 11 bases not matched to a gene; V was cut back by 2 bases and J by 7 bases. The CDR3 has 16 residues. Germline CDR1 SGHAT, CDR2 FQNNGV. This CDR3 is CASSLMRTGGPIEQYF. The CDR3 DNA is TGTGCCAGCAGCTTAATGAGGACAGGGGGGCCGATAGAGCAGTACTTC.

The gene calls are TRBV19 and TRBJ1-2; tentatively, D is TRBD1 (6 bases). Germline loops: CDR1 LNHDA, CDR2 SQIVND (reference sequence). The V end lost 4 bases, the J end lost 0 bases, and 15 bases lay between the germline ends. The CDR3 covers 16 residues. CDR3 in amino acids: CASSTQDRPTNYGYTF. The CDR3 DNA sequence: TGTGCCAGTAGTACCCAAGACAGGCCGACTAACTATGGCTACACCTTC.

Written as DNA, the CDR3 is TGTGCCAGCAGCCAGGGGGTGGTTGGAGATACGCAGTATTTT. Encoded protein: CASSQGVVGDTQYF. This chain links TRBV4-2 with TRBJ2-3; the D gene could be TRBD1 or TRBD2 (5 bases each). CDR1 and CDR2 from the germline V gene are LGHNA and YNFKEQ. The CDR3 totals 14 residues. V lost 3 bases and J 5 bases, leaving 12 bases between the germline ends.

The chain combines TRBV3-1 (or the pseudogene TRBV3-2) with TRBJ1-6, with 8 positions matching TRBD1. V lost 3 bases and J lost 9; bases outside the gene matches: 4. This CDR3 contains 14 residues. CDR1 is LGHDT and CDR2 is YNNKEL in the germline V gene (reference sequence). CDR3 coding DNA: TGTGCCAGCAGCCAGGAAGACAGGGGTTCACCCCTCCACTTT. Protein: CASSQEDRGSPLHF.

In DNA form, the CDR3 reads TGTGCCAGTAATTCAGTAGGGGTATCCGGAGGGGATCAGCCCCAGCATTTT. Translation: CASNSVGVSGGDQPQHF. The chain couples TRBV19 to TRBJ1-5; TRBD1 might be the D (5 bases). Germline loops: CDR1 LNHDA, CDR2 SQIVND (reference sequence). Trimming removed 7 bases from V and 5 bases from J, with 24 bases in between. CDR3 size: 17 residues.

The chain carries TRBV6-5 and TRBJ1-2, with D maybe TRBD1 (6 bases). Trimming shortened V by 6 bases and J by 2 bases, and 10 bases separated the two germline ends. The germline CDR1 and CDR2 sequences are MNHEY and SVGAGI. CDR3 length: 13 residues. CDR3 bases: TGTGCCAGCAGCCCCGGACAGAACTATGGCTACACCTTC. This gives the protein CASSPGQNYGYTF.

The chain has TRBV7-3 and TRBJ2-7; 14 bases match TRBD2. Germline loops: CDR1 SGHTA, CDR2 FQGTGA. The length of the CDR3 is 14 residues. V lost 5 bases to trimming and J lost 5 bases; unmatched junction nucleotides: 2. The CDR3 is CASSRGLAGDEQYF. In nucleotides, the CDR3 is TGTGCCAGCAGCCGGGGACTAGCGGGAGACGAGCAGTACTTC.

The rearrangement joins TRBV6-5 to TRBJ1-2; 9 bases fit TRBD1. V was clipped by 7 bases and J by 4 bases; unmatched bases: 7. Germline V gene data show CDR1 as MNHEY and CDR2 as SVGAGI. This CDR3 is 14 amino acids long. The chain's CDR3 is CASTSDRGVYGYTF. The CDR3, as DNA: TGTGCCAGCACCTCAGACAGGGGGGTCTATGGCTACACCTTC.

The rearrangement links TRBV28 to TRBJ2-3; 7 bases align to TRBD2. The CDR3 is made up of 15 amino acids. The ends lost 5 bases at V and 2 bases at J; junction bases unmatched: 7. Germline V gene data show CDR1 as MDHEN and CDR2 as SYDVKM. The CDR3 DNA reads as TGTGCCAGCAGTCAAACTAGCGTATCCACAGATACGCAGTATTTT. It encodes CASSQTSVSTDTQYF.

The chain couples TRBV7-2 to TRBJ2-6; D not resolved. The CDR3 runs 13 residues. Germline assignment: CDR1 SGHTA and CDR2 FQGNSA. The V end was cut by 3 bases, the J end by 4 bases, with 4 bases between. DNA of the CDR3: TGTGCCAGCAGCTTGCCCGGGGCCAACGTCCTGACTTTC. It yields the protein CASSLPGANVLTF.

CDR3 residues: CASSVGAGQGAREQFF. CDR3 DNA: TGTGCCAGCAGCGTAGGGGCAGGACAGGGGGCGCGGGAGCAGTTCTTC. The V gene is TRBV9, the J gene TRBJ2-1; 11 positions match TRBD1. After removal of 0 bases from V and 10 bases from J, the junction contained 9 bases not matched to a gene. Germline-derived CDR1 and CDR2 are SGDLS and YYNGEE. The CDR3 extends over 16 amino acids.

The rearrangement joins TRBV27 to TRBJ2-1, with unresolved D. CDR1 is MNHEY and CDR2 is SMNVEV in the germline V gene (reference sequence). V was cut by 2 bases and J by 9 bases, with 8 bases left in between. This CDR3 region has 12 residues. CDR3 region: CASSLLPPEQFF. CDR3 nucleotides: TGTGCCAGCAGTTTACTTCCGCCTGAGCAGTTCTTC.